These 18 T cell receptor beta chains were all obtained from the same sample, sequenced in a study of T cell repertoires in ileal Crohn's disease. The repertoire was sequenced with immunoSEQ multiplex PCR; TCRdb's copy has only in-frame clones and lacks some. The sample comprises 5,000 or so clones, roughly 80% of which are singletons, and 10% to 15% rests with the top ten. The sample consisted of ileal tissue. These TCRs come from an adult with Crohn's disease.

This clone was picked up one time. The chain uses TRBV6-1 and TRBJ2-7; D is perhaps TRBD2 (6 bases). Trimming cost V 0 bases and J 3 bases, with 12 bases left between them. The germline CDR1 and CDR2 sequences are MNHNS and SASEGT. The CDR3 extends over 15 amino acids. CDR3 amino acids: CASSEATGESYEQYF. The CDR3 bases are TGTGCCAGCAGTGAAGCGACGGGGGAAAGCTACGAGCAGTACTTC.

The chain carries TRBV2 and TRBJ2-7, with a tentative D call TRBD2 (6 bases). Germline lookup yields CDR1 SNHLY and CDR2 FYNNEI. This CDR3 region has 13 residues. Trimming removed 7 bases at V and 7 bases at J, with 17 bases between. CDR3 protein: CASIPSGGREQYF. The CDR3 nucleotides read TGTGCCAGCATACCTTCTGGAGGGAGAGAGCAGTACTTC. The full variable domain, with the rest looked up from reference TRBV2 and TRBJ2-7, is EPEVTQTPSHQVTQMGQEVILRCVPISNHLYFYWYRQILGQKVEFLVSFYNNEISEKSEIFDDQFSVERPDGSNFTLKIRSTKLEDSAMYFCASIPSGGREQYFGPGTRLTVT.

This clone has a single count. This rearrangement joins TRBV30 to TRBJ1-5; D not certain. V was pared by 1 base and J by 4 bases, with 11 bases between. This CDR3 region has 14 residues. Germline V gene lookup returns CDR1 GTSNPN and CDR2 SVGIG (reference sequence). CDR3 nucleotide sequence: TGTGCCTGGAGTGGGGGAGGCCAAAATCAGCCCCAGCATTTT. It specifies CAWSGGGQNQPQHF.

The CDR3 DNA follows: TGTGCCAGCAGCTTAGGGCTGGGCAGGGCCTACGAGCAGTACTTC. Translating it yields CASSLGLGRAYEQYF. V gene TRBV11-2 combines with J gene TRBJ2-7; D is possibly TRBD1 (5 bases). V lost 1 base and J lost 2, with 12 bases in between. The CDR3 runs 15 residues. Germline V gene sequence: CDR1 SGHAT, CDR2 FQNNGV.

The V and J genes are TRBV4-2 and TRBJ1-2; weak D call: TRBD1 (6 bases). This CDR3 comprises 14 residues. Trimming left V 0 bases short and J 7 bases short, with 12 bases between. Germline values: CDR1 LGHNA, CDR2 YNFKEQ. This CDR3 reads CASSQESGAGGYTF. The CDR3 DNA sequence: TGTGCCAGCAGCCAAGAATCAGGGGCGGGTGGCTACACCTTC.

The CDR3, as DNA: TGCGCCAGCAGCCAAGATGGCCAGGGGACCCAAGAGACCCAGTACTTC. Its translation is CASSQDGQGTQETQYF. The chain combines TRBV4-3 with TRBJ2-5; TRBD1 might be the D (6 bases). This CDR3 comprises 16 residues. Germline V lookup: CDR1 LGHNA, CDR2 YSLEER. V shed 0 bases and J shed 1 base, with 12 bases lying between them.

The rearrangement joins TRBV28 to TRBJ1-1; tentative D call: TRBD1 (5 bases). In germline, CDR1 is MDHEN, CDR2 SYDVKM. V lost 10 bases to trimming and J lost 0 bases, with 12 bases between them. CDR3 size: 13 residues. CDR3 protein: CATTGGLNTEAFF. The CDR3 coding sequence is TGTGCCACTACGGGGGGATTGAACACTGAAGCTTTCTTT.

The chain joins TRBV18 to TRBJ1-5; 8 bases agree with TRBD1. With V trimmed by 3 bases and J by 7 bases, 2 bases remained unmatched. Germline V gene data show CDR1 as KGHSH and CDR2 as LQKENI. The CDR3 covers 13 residues. As DNA, the CDR3 is TGTGCCAGCTCACCCGGACAGGGACAGCCCCAGCATTTT. Encoded protein: CASSPGQGQPQHF.

This chain joins TRBV7-9 and TRBJ2-3, with TRBD2 matching over 9 bases. Germline assignment: CDR1 SEHNR and CDR2 FQNEAQ (reference sequence). The CDR3 is 16 residues long. V gave up 1 base and J gave up 1 base; unmatched junction bases: 3. The CDR3, as DNA: TGTGCCAGCAGCTTAGTCCCTAGCGGGGGCACAGATACGCAGTATTTT. Translated: CASSLVPSGGTDTQYF.

This chain connects TRBV29-1 to TRBJ2-3; tentative D call: TRBD1 (7 bases). V dropped 3 bases and J dropped 6 bases, with 16 bases sitting between them. In germline, CDR1 is SQVTM, CDR2 ANQGSEA. This CDR3 is 14 amino acids long. The CDR3 is CSVEGGRGFDTQYF. The DNA for the CDR3 is TGCAGCGTTGAGGGGGGCAGGGGGTTTGATACGCAGTATTTT.

The V gene is TRBV5-4, the J gene TRBJ2-6; D not certain. With 0 bases removed from V and 0 bases from J, the gap between germline ends came to 7 bases. Per the germline V gene, CDR1 is SGHNT and CDR2 is YYREEE (reference sequence). CDR3 length: 16 residues. CDR3 sequence reads: CASSLGPHSGANVLTF. CDR3 DNA sequence: TGTGCCAGCAGCTTGGGTCCCCACTCTGGGGCCAACGTCCTGACTTTC.

The genes are TRBV6-1 and TRBJ1-4; a weak D match, TRBD1 (6 bases). V gave up 4 bases and J gave up 10 bases, with 19 bases separating them. Germline CDR1 MNHNS, CDR2 SASEGT. The CDR3 spans 15 residues. The CDR3 loop is CASSGMAGDLRKLFF. CDR3 DNA sequence: TGTGCCAGCAGTGGTATGGCAGGGGATTTAAGAAAACTGTTTTTT.

This chain links TRBV5-6 with TRBJ1-2, with D perhaps matching TRBD1 (5 bases). V was cut by 2 bases and J by 1 base, with 12 bases left in between. This CDR3 has 15 residues. Germline V lookup: CDR1 SGHDT, CDR2 YYEEEE. CDR3 sequence reads: CASSFGGNFNYGYTF. The CDR3 DNA sequence: TGTGCCAGCAGCTTTGGGGGGAATTTTAACTATGGCTACACCTTC. Looking up the rest from reference TRBV5-6 and TRBJ1-2 gives the full variable domain: DAGVTQSPTHLIKTRGQQVTLRCSPKSGHDTVSWYQQALGQGPQFIFQYYEEEERQRGNFPDRFSGHQFPNYSSELNVNALLLGDSALYLCASSFGGNFNYGYTFGSGTRLTVV.

J is TRBJ2-7 and V is TRBV18, with 7 bases that match TRBD1. This CDR3 contains 12 residues. The germline gives CDR1 KGHSH, CDR2 LQKENI. V was pared by 2 bases and J by 5 bases, with 0 bases of the junction left unmatched. The CDR3 spells CASSPDRDEQYF. The CDR3 bases are TGTGCCAGCTCACCAGACAGGGACGAGCAGTACTTC.

The gene calls are TRBV5-4 and TRBJ2-3; D gene uncertain. The germline gives CDR1 SGHNT, CDR2 YYREEE (reference sequence). V gave up 3 bases and J gave up 7 bases, with 15 bases separating them. The CDR3 sequence is 14 residues long. CDR3 amino acids: CASSSGVPPNTQYF. The CDR3 coding sequence is TGTGCCAGCAGCTCGGGTGTCCCTCCGAATACGCAGTATTTT. The variable domain in full, completed from reference TRBV5-4 and TRBJ2-3, reads ETGVTQSPTHLIKTRGQQVTLRCSSQSGHNTVSWYQQALGQGPQFIFQYYREEENGRGNFPPRFSGLQFPNYSSELNVNALELDDSALYLCASSSGVPPNTQYFGPGTRLTVL.

V is TRBV12-5 and J is TRBJ1-1; weak D call: TRBD1 (6 bases). The germline gives CDR1 LGHNT, CDR2 FRNRAP. Deletions cut 4 bases from V and 0 bases from J, with 9 bases between. This CDR3 region has 14 residues. CDR3 coding DNA: TGTGCTAGTGGTTGGGGACAACTGAACACTGAAGCTTTCTTT. It encodes CASGWGQLNTEAFF.

The chain joins TRBV28 to TRBJ1-1; 7 bases line up with TRBD1. The V gene end was trimmed by 8 bases and the J gene end by 0 bases; junction bases not matched to a gene: 9. This CDR3 is built from 15 residues. Germline V gives CDR1 MDHEN, CDR2 SYDVKM. CDR3 sequence reads: CASYPGTAMNTEAFF. The CDR3 nucleotides are TGTGCCAGCTACCCCGGGACAGCGATGAACACTGAAGCTTTCTTT.

The chain links TRBV10-3 to TRBJ1-1; D may be TRBD1 (6 bases). The V gene lost 4 bases and the J gene lost 3 bases, with 18 bases spanning the gap. Germline V lookup: CDR1 ENHRY, CDR2 SYGVKD. CDR3 length: 16 residues. The chain's CDR3 is CAISVRGGSGDTEAFF. The CDR3 DNA sequence: TGTGCCATCAGTGTGAGGGGGGGAAGTGGTGACACTGAAGCTTTCTTT.